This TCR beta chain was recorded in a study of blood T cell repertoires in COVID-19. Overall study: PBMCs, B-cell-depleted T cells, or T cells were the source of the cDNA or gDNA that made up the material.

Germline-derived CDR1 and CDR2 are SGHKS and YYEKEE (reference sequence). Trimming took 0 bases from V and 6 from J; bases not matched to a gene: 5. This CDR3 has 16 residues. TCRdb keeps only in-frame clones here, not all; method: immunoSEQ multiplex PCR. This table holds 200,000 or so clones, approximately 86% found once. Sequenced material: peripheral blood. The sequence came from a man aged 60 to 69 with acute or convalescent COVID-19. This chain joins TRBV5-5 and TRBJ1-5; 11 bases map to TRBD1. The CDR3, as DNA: TGTGCCAGCAGCTTGGGGACAGGGGGCTTAGGTCAGCCCCAGCATTTT. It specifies CASSLGTGGLGQPQHF.